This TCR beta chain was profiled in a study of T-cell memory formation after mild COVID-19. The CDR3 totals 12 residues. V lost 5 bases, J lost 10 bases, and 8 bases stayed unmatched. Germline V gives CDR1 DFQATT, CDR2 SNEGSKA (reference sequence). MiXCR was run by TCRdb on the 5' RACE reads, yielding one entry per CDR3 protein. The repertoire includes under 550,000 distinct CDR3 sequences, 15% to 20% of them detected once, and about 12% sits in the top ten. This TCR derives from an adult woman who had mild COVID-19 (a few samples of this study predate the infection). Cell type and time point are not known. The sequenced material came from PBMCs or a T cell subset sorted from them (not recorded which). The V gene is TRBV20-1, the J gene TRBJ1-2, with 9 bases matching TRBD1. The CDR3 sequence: CSARRDRETYTF. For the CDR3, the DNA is TGCAGTGCTCGCCGGGACAGGGAGACCTACACCTTC.